What follows are 7 T cell receptor beta chains derived from one specimen sequenced in a study of cytomegalovirus exposure and HLA in healthy donors. Primers: 60 Vbeta forward and 13 Jbeta reverse. TCRdb's table, derived via immunoSEQ multiplex PCR, lists solely in-frame clones and lacks some. This sample has some 150,000 clones, with around 79% found just once. Sequences were obtained from PBMCs. The origin of the receptors is a man between 25 and 39 years old in good health and CMV-seropositive.

V is TRBV19 and J is TRBJ1-2, with D perhaps matching TRBD1 (6 bases). The germline gives CDR1 LNHDA, CDR2 SQIVND (reference sequence). CDR3 length: 16 amino acids. V was shortened by 3 bases and J by 2 bases, with 16 bases between the two germline ends. The CDR3 DNA is TGTGCCAGTAGTATGGTCATAGGACAGATCAACTATGGCTACACCTTC. It translates to CASSMVIGQINYGYTF.

The chain carries TRBV5-6 and TRBJ1-4; a weak D match, TRBD1 (6 bases). V lost 2 bases and J 5 bases, leaving 13 bases between the germline ends. The CDR3 is 15 amino acids. In germline, CDR1 is SGHDT, CDR2 YYEEEE. The CDR3 DNA reads as TGTGCCAGCAGCTTCGAAGAGGGGGGGAATGAAAAACTGTTTTTT. It specifies CASSFEEGGNEKLFF.

In its sample, this clone ranks as medium-sized. The V and J genes are TRBV6-6 and TRBJ1-1; a weak D match, TRBD1 (6 bases). Trimming stripped 6 bases from V and 6 bases from J, with 11 bases between. The CDR3 has 12 amino acids. Germline V gene data show CDR1 as MNHNY and CDR2 as SVGAGI (reference sequence). CDR3 in amino acids: CASSRGKAEAFF. DNA for the CDR3: TGTGCCAGCAGCAGGGGAAAGGCTGAAGCTTTCTTT.

In its sample, this clone was seen once. This chain joins TRBV4-2 and TRBJ1-6; possible D gene TRBD1, 5 bases. V lost 0 bases and J lost 0, with 9 bases in between. Per germline, CDR1 LGHNA and CDR2 YNFKEQ. This CDR3 has 17 amino acids. The CDR3 nucleotides read TGTGCCAGCAGCCAAGATGACAGCAGCTCCTATAATTCACCCCTCCACTTT. As protein: CASSQDDSSSYNSPLHF.

The chain has TRBV5-1 and TRBJ2-7, with 9 bases matching TRBD2. Germline assignment: CDR1 SGHRS and CDR2 YFSETQ. V lost 4 bases and J lost 6; bases outside the gene matches: 11. The CDR3 spans 15 residues. CDR3 DNA sequence: TGCGCCAGCAGCGCCCCGGGACTAGCCTCCCGCGAGCAGTACTTC. Its protein is CASSAPGLASREQYF.

The chain recombines TRBV4-3 with TRBJ2-3; D ambiguous. The CDR3 is made up of 14 amino acids. Germline V lookup: CDR1 LGHNA, CDR2 YSLEER. V dropped 2 bases and J dropped 1 base, with 7 bases sitting between them. The CDR3 loop is CASSQLARTDTQYF. The CDR3 bases are TGCGCCAGCAGCCAATTGGCCCGCACAGATACGCAGTATTTT.

CDR3 coding DNA: TGTGCCAGCGCTACTAGCGGAGGGGCCTACGAGCAGTACTTC. This codes for CASATSGGAYEQYF. V usage is TRBV2 and J usage is TRBJ2-7; 8 nucleotides agree with TRBD2. Germline CDR1 and CDR2: SNHLY and FYNNEI. CDR3 length equals 14 residues. J was trimmed by 2 bases and V by 8 bases; bases with no gene match: 8.